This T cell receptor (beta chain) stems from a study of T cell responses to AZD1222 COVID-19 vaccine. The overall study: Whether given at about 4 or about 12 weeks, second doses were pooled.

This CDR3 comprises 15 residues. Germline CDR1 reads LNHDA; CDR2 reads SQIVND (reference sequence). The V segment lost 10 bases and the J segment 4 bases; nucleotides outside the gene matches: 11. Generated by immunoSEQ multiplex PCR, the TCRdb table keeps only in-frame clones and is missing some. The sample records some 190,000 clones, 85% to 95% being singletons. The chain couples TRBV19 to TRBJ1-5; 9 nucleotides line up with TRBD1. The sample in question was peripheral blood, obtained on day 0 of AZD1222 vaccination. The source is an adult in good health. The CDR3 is CATTTTGTGNQPQHF. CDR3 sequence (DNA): TGTGCCACCACAACCACCGGGACAGGGAATCAGCCCCAGCATTTT.